Listed below are T cell receptor beta chains from one sample, sequenced in a study of CXCR3-negative and CXCR3-positive naive CD8 T cells. After re-calling the 5' RACE reads, TCRdb lists one entry per CDR3 protein, DNA absent. The sample includes under 85,000 distinct CDR3 sequences. Sample: naive CXCR3- CD8+ T cells from blood. The receptor source for this set is a human donor in good health. Some clones in this sample may be carry-over from other donors' samples. The CDR3 runs from the conserved cysteine through the conserved F or W. Fields, in order: CDR3 length, V gene, J gene, CDR3 protein.

13,TRBV29-1,TRBJ2-1,CSLLGQQYNEQFF
15,TRBV28,TRBJ2-1,CASSHSPSPDNEQFF
15,TRBV4-3,TRBJ2-7,CASSQDLQGAYEQYF
12,TRBV29-1,TRBJ2-1,CSVEQGYNEQFF
16,TRBV2,TRBJ2-2,CASSEALRTHTGELFF
15,TRBV28,TRBJ2-3,CASSPLAGGTDTQYF
14,TRBV29-1,TRBJ1-4,CSVEVPGSNEKLFF
16,TRBV23-1,TRBJ2-1,CASRNPGLAESDEQFF
13,TRBV29-1,TRBJ1-1,CSVERNTGTEAFF
16,TRBV5-5,TRBJ2-3,CASSLAGGRSTDTQYF
15,TRBV19,TRBJ2-5,CASSERLAGAETQYF
14,TRBV28,TRBJ2-7,CASSFLAGDYEQYF
16,TRBV20-1,TRBJ2-1,CSASVPGPARYNEQFF
12,TRBV28,TRBJ1-1,CASTGAFTEAFF
16,TRBV20-1,TRBJ2-7,CSARTSRWGSGYEQYF
12,TRBV3-1,TRBJ1-4,CASASTNEKQFF
15,TRBV7-9,TRBJ2-7,CASNFLGDPIDEQYF
12,TRBV9,TRBJ2-3,CASSVSGNTQYF
15,TRBV10-2,TRBJ2-7,CASSVGQAEYYEQYF
16,TRBV29-1,TRBJ1-1,CSVEDLFGQVNTEAFF
15,TRBV7-8,TRBJ1-2,CASSRVGQTLYGYTF
13,TRBV29-1,TRBJ2-7,CSVVLGGVNEQYF
18,TRBV19,TRBJ2-1,CASSIDLDPSGPYNEQFF
13,TRBV7-3,TRBJ2-1,CDSSLGLAREQFF
15,TRBV6-5,TRBJ2-3,CASSYSASLADTQYF
12,TRBV5-1,TRBJ2-1,CASSLLGNEQFF
16,TRBV7-9,TRBJ2-7,CASSVHRTSGSYEQYF
15,TRBV12-3/TRBV12-4,TRBJ2-7,CASSLGGARSYEQYF
13,TRBV19,TRBJ2-1,CAVGAGASNEQFF
15,TRBV28,TRBJ2-5,CASTLGSGYTETQYF
14,TRBV6-2/TRBV6-3,TRBJ1-1,CASSVQYLNTEAFF
14,TRBV6-2/TRBV6-3,TRBJ2-7,CASSTTGAPYEQYF
17,TRBV6-4,TRBJ2-1,CASSDSAGDFSYNEQFF
11,TRBV10-1,TRBJ2-7,CASGDSYEQYF
13,TRBV29-1,TRBJ2-7,CSVESTGGSEQYF
21,TRBV18,TRBJ2-7,CASSPSFIPGQRITDSYEQYF
12,TRBV19,TRBJ2-2,CASRPTMGELFF
14,TRBV11-2,TRBJ2-7,CASSLDTGSDEQYF
14,TRBV4-3,TRBJ2-7,CASSQGTKDYEQYF
14,TRBV6-2/TRBV6-3,TRBJ2-7,CASRPTGIIYEQYF
15,TRBV15,TRBJ2-2,CATSRRETHTGELFF
14,TRBV5-1,TRBJ2-1,CASSPTGAYNEQFF
14,TRBV20-1,TRBJ2-1,CSAIPVDGYNEQFF
18,TRBV11-2,TRBJ2-1,CASSLRGLAGGLPNEQFF
11,TRBV29-1,TRBJ2-3,CSVEGTDTQYF
16,TRBV7-8,TRBJ2-7,CASSLVAARGFYEQYF
15,TRBV29-1,TRBJ2-1,CSVEGTGYGHNEQFF
14,TRBV7-9,TRBJ2-1,CASSDKGLFNEQFF
12,TRBV19,TRBJ2-1,CASRQGANEQFF
15,TRBV29-1,TRBJ2-1,CSVELAGRSYNEQFF
14,TRBV20-1,TRBJ2-3,CSARAGGGTDTQYF